These 20 T cell receptor beta chains were all obtained from the same sample, sequenced in a study of blood T cell repertoires in COVID-19. This table comes from immunoSEQ multiplex PCR, and its TCRdb copy is limited to in-frame clones, with some not included. The data hold about 250,000 clones, with approximately 80% observed a single time. Sequenced sample: peripheral blood. All receptors derive from an elderly man with acute or convalescent COVID-19.

The chain employs TRBV27 and TRBJ1-5, with D perhaps TRBD1 (5 bases). Germline V lookup: CDR1 MNHEY, CDR2 SMNVEV (reference sequence). The ends were cut back, 3 bases at V and 7 bases at J, with 7 bases in the middle. This CDR3 spans 12 amino acids. The CDR3 DNA is TGTGCCAGCAGTTTTTGGGGCCAGCCCCAGCATTTT. It codes for CASSFWGQPQHF.

The chain couples TRBV5-6 to TRBJ1-4, with TRBD1 identical over 7 bases. The V gene end was trimmed by 5 bases and the J gene end by 7 bases; junction bases not matched to a gene: 11. CDR1 and CDR2 from the germline V gene are SGHDT and YYEEEE. This CDR3 is built from 15 residues. DNA of the CDR3: TGTGCCAGCAGGGACAGGACTTCTGCAACTGAAAAACTGTTTTTT. Amino acid sequence: CASRDRTSATEKLFF.

This rearrangement joins TRBV5-1 to TRBJ2-3; 12 nucleotides match TRBD2. CDR3 length: 16 residues. Germline lookup yields CDR1 SGHRS and CDR2 YFSETQ. V lost 4 bases and J lost 4; bases outside the gene matches: 7. In nucleotides, the CDR3 is TGCGCCAGCAGCGAACTAGCGGGGGGAATGTCAGATACGCAGTATTTT. Its translation: CASSELAGGMSDTQYF.

The J gene is TRBJ2-3, the V gene TRBV24-1; a possible D gene is TRBD1 (5 bases). Between the trimmed V and J ends, which lost 1 base and 4 bases, there was a span of 26 bases. Germline V gene lookup returns CDR1 KGHDR and CDR2 SFDVKD. This CDR3 spans 20 amino acids. DNA of the CDR3: TGTGCCACCAGTGATTTTGTTACGGATCCCAGGGATGGTTGGGCAGATACGCAGTATTTT. It encodes CATSDFVTDPRDGWADTQYF.

V and J are TRBV3-1 (or the pseudogene TRBV3-2) and TRBJ1-5, with 8 nucleotides matching TRBD1. The CDR3 consists of 15 residues. Trimming removed 0 bases from V and 6 bases from J; junction bases left unmatched: 4. Germline V gene data show CDR1 as LGHDT and CDR2 as YNNKEL (reference sequence). CDR3 in DNA: TGTGCCAGCAGCCAAGATGTGACAGGGGCTCAGCCCCAGCATTTT. This encodes CASSQDVTGAQPQHF.

The rearrangement links TRBV4-1 to TRBJ2-3; D gene unclear. The germline CDR1 and CDR2 sequences are MGHRA and YSYEKL. The CDR3 runs 15 residues. Trimming took 1 base from V and 1 from J, leaving 9 bases between them. The CDR3 sequence: CASSQVGLRTDTQYF. CDR3 in DNA: TGCGCCAGCAGCCAAGTTGGGCTACGCACAGATACGCAGTATTTT.

The V and J genes are TRBV2 and TRBJ1-1, with D possibly matching TRBD1 (5 bases). The CDR3 is made up of 16 amino acids. With 6 bases removed from V and 0 bases from J, the gap between germline ends came to 17 bases. CDR1 is SNHLY and CDR2 is FYNNEI in the germline V gene. CDR3 sequence (DNA): TGTGCCAGCAGGGCCAGGGACTGGTGGATGAACACTGAAGCTTTCTTT. It is translated as CASRARDWWMNTEAFF. Full variable domain (outside the CDR3, taken from reference TRBV2 and TRBJ1-1): EPEVTQTPSHQVTQMGQEVILRCVPISNHLYFYWYRQILGQKVEFLVSFYNNEISEKSEIFDDQFSVERPDGSNFTLKIRSTKLEDSAMYFCASRARDWWMNTEAFFGQGTRLTVV.

This clone occurred a few times. The gene calls are TRBV4-2 and TRBJ1-2; maybe TRBD1 (6 bases). CDR1 and CDR2 from the germline V gene are LGHNA and YNFKEQ. Trimming took off 5 bases at V and 4 bases at J, with 11 bases between the two ends. The CDR3 runs 13 residues. The CDR3 here is CASSSGQSYGYTF. The DNA of the CDR3 is TGTGCCAGCAGCTCCGGACAGTCCTATGGCTACACCTTC.

This clone was picked up one time. J is TRBJ2-1 and V is TRBV6-5; 9 nucleotides line up with TRBD1. The CDR3 spans 16 residues. V lost 4 bases, J lost 4 bases, and 8 bases stayed unmatched. Germline-derived CDR1 and CDR2 are MNHEY and SVGAGI. The CDR3 is CASSFLGTGFYNEQFF. As DNA, the CDR3 is TGTGCCAGCAGTTTTTTGGGGACAGGGTTTTACAATGAGCAGTTCTTC.

The chain carries TRBV3-1 (or the pseudogene TRBV3-2) and TRBJ2-7; 14 nucleotides line up with TRBD2. The CDR3 consists of 16 residues. Germline V gives CDR1 LGHDT, CDR2 YNNKEL (reference sequence). Trimming removed 1 base from V and 7 bases from J; junction bases left unmatched: 6. The CDR3 DNA is TGTGCCAGCAGCCAAGGACTAGCGGGAGGGCCTTTTGAGCAGTACTTC. It yields the protein CASSQGLAGGPFEQYF.

This clone occurred once. V gene TRBV5-1 combines with J gene TRBJ1-6; TRBD1 matches 7 bases. Trimming took 4 bases from V and 10 from J; bases not matched to a gene: 11. The CDR3 has 15 residues. Germline lookup yields CDR1 SGHRS and CDR2 YFSETQ. The CDR3 region is CASSPGGTVGSPLHF. CDR3 bases: TGCGCCAGCAGCCCGGGGGGGACAGTAGGCTCACCCCTCCACTTT.

The CDR3: CASTLVAGSSYEQYF. The DNA for the CDR3 is TGTGCCAGCACCCTGGTGGCAGGCAGCTCCTACGAGCAGTACTTC. The V and J genes are TRBV6-5 and TRBJ2-7; D is unresolved. Trimming took 7 bases from V and 0 from J, leaving 16 bases between them. The germline V gene has CDR1 MNHEY and CDR2 SVGAGI. The CDR3 runs to 15 residues.

V usage is TRBV6-6 and J usage is TRBJ2-1; 10 bases are shared with TRBD2. The CDR3 length is 16 residues. Per germline, CDR1 MNHNY and CDR2 SVGAGI (reference sequence). J lost 4 bases, V lost 4 bases, and 7 bases had no gene match. CDR3 sequence reads: CASSSTLAGVYNEQFF. Written as DNA, the CDR3 is TGTGCCAGCAGTTCCACTCTAGCGGGGGTTTACAATGAGCAGTTCTTC.

The chain has TRBV7-9 and TRBJ2-2, with unresolved D. The V and J ends lost 1 base and 10 bases respectively, with 13 bases between them. The CDR3 totals 14 residues. Germline V CDR1 and CDR2: SEHNR, FQNEAQ (reference sequence). CDR3 residues: CASSLGFSVEELFF. The CDR3 nucleotides read TGTGCCAGCAGCTTAGGGTTCAGCGTAGAGGAGCTGTTTTTT. The full variable domain, its missing parts supplied by reference TRBV7-9 and TRBJ2-2, is DTGVSQNPRHKITKRGQNVTFRCDPISEHNRLYWYRQTLGQGPEFLTYFQNEAQLEKSRLLSDRFSAERPKGSFSTLEIQRTEQGDSAMYLCASSLGFSVEELFFGEGSRLTVL.

This chain connects TRBV30 to TRBJ1-3, with D perhaps TRBD1 (6 bases). Germline V gene data show CDR1 as GTSNPN and CDR2 as SVGIG (reference sequence). V was clipped by 4 bases and J by 3 bases, with 13 bases between them. The CDR3 sequence is 14 residues long. CDR3 amino acids: CAWNTGLGGNTIYF. The CDR3 coding sequence is TGTGCCTGGAATACAGGGTTAGGTGGAAACACCATATATTTT.

The gene calls are TRBV7-9 and TRBJ2-7, with 9 bases aligning to TRBD1. The CDR3 extends over 15 amino acids. Germline lookup yields CDR1 SEHNR and CDR2 FQNEAQ (reference sequence). V trimming: 0 bases; J trimming: 5 bases; junction bases outside the gene matches: 5. The CDR3 DNA reads as TGTGCCAGCAGCTTAGCGTCACGGGACAGGGACGAGCAGTACTTC. Its protein product is CASSLASRDRDEQYF.

The chain has TRBV3-1 (or the pseudogene TRBV3-2) and TRBJ1-1, with TRBD1 matching over 7 bases. Germline CDR1 reads LGHDT; CDR2 reads YNNKEL (reference sequence). Losses at the gene ends were 0 bases for V and 11 bases for J; bases not matched to a gene: 3. The CDR3 is made up of 12 amino acids. DNA for the CDR3: TGTGCCAGCAGCCAAGAGGGCAGGGGGGCTTTCTTT. Its translation is CASSQEGRGAFF.

The genes are TRBV12-3 or TRBV12-4 and TRBJ1-6; possibly TRBD1 for D (6 bases). V lost 6 bases to trimming and J lost 18 bases, with 21 bases between them. This CDR3 is built from 13 residues. The CDR3: CASSDYATGINHF. The DNA for the CDR3 is TGTGCCAGCAGCGATTATGCTACAGGGATCAACCACTTT.

This clone was detected only a few times. The chain joins TRBV5-1 to TRBJ2-7, with a tentative D call TRBD2 (6 bases). In germline, CDR1 is SGHRS, CDR2 YFSETQ. The CDR3 sequence is 16 residues long. V dropped 0 bases and J dropped 0 bases, with 13 bases sitting between them. CDR3 sequence (DNA): TGCGCCAGCAGCTTGGCCGGCGGGAAAAGCTCCTACGAGCAGTACTTC. Translating it yields CASSLAGGKSSYEQYF.

The chain uses TRBV4-1 and TRBJ1-5; D not resolved. The CDR3 contains 13 residues. Germline lookup yields CDR1 MGHRA and CDR2 YSYEKL. V lost 0 bases, J lost 9 bases, and 9 bases lay in between. In DNA, the CDR3 is TGCGCCAGCAGCCAAGATCGGGTGGCGCCCCAGCATTTT. This gives the protein CASSQDRVAPQHF.